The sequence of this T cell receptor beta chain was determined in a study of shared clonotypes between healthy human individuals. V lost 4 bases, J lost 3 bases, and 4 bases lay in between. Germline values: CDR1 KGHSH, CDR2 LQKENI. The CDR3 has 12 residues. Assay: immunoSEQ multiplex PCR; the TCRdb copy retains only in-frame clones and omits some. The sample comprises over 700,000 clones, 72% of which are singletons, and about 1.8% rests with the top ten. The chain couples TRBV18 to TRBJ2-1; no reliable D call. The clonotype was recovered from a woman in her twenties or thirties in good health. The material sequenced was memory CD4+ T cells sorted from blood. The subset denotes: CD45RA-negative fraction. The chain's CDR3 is CASSHIYNEQFF. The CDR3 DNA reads TGTGCCAGCTCACATATCTACAATGAGCAGTTCTTC.